These 2 T cell receptor beta chains originate from one sample sequenced in a study of T cells in tuberculosis. Assay used: immunoSEQ multiplex PCR; TCRdb lists only in-frame clones, some missing. Among 30,000 to 45,000 clones listed, 93% were seen once. The specimen sequenced was PBMCs. Receptors were obtained from a donor aged 10 to 29 with latent tuberculosis or without tuberculosis infection.

V and J are TRBV9 and TRBJ2-6, with D perhaps matching TRBD2 (6 bases). Trimming removed 0 bases from V and 0 bases from J, with 13 bases in between. The CDR3 contains 18 residues. Germline values: CDR1 SGDLS, CDR2 YYNGEE. For the CDR3, the DNA is TGTGCCAGCAGCGTAGCGGGGGTTACCGCCTCTGGGGCCAACGTCCTGACTTTC. Translation: CASSVAGVTASGANVLTF. The complete variable domain, with remaining parts taken from reference TRBV9 and TRBJ2-6, reads DSGVTQTPKHLITATGQRVTLRCSPRSGDLSVYWYQQSLDQGLQFLIQYYNGEERAKGNILERFSAQQFPDLHSELNLSSLELGDSALYFCASSVAGVTASGANVLTFGAGSRLTVL.

V is TRBV19 and J is TRBJ2-7, with D maybe TRBD2 (5 bases). This CDR3 has 14 residues. V was clipped by 5 bases and J by 2 bases, with 13 bases between them. Germline CDR1 is LNHDA and CDR2 is SQIVND (reference sequence). The CDR3 loop is CASSPSTGTYEQYF. DNA for the CDR3: TGTGCCAGTAGTCCGTCGACGGGAACCTACGAGCAGTACTTC.